This is a list of T cell receptor beta chains from one sample in a study of blood T cell repertoires in COVID-19. Using immunoSEQ multiplex PCR, the repertoire was profiled, and TCRdb retains in-frame clones only, with some absent. This table has under 300,000 clones, approximately 82% appearing once. Sequenced: peripheral blood. These receptors all come from a man aged 30-40 years who had recovered from COVID-19. CDR3s include the opening cysteine and the closing phenylalanine or tryptophan. D genes are given only for firm matches. Where a row states a size, it is once, few, many or the class of an expanded clone; other rows omit it.

NA | TRBJ2-1 | NA | TRBV7-3 | CASSLTQGSYNEQFF | TGTGCCAGCAGCTTAACCCAGGGCTCCTACAATGAGCAGTTCTTC
NA | TRBJ1-6 | NA | TRBV19 | CASKGGRANSPLHF | TGTGCCAGTAAGGGCGGGAGAGCTAATTCACCCCTCCACTTT
NA | TRBJ2-7 | NA | TRBV7-2 | CASSLGPVSYEQYF | TGTGCCAGCAGCTTAGGGCCAGTTTCCTACGAGCAGTACTTC
NA | TRBJ1-2 | NA | TRBV30 | CAWSARQPLPGYGYTF | TGTGCCTGGAGTGCGCGACAGCCCCTGCCAGGTTATGGCTACACCTTC
TRBD2 | TRBJ2-1 | NA | TRBV9 | CASSVGGGGWNEQFF | TGTGCCAGCAGCGTTGGCGGGGGAGGTTGGAATGAGCAGTTCTTC
NA | TRBJ2-2 | NA | TRBV5-4 | CASRDPGDLNTGELFF | TGTGCCAGCAGGGACCCGGGGGACCTGAACACCGGGGAGCTGTTTTTT
NA | TRBJ2-2 | few | TRBV4-1 | CASSQGRTSNTGELFF | TGCGCCAGCAGCCAAGGGCGGACATCGAACACCGGGGAGCTGTTTTTT
NA | TRBJ1-3 | NA | TRBV2 | CASGLGRSSGNTIYF | TGTGCCAGCGGCCTGGGCCGCAGCTCTGGAAACACCATATATTTT
TRBD1 | TRBJ2-2 | NA | TRBV4-2 | CASSPGGQGIPLNTGELFF | TGTGCCAGCAGCCCAGGGGGACAGGGGATACCGTTGAACACCGGGGAGCTGTTTTTT
TRBD1 | TRBJ1-5 | NA | TRBV5-5 | CASSLGTGGQPQHF | TGTGCCAGCAGCTTGGGGACAGGGGGTCAGCCCCAGCATTTT
NA | TRBJ2-5 | NA | TRBV7-3 | CASSLSYQETQYF | TGTGCCAGCAGCTTGTCCTACCAAGAGACCCAGTACTTC
TRBD2 | TRBJ2-2 | few | TRBV6-5 | CASSLSGGTGELFF | TGTGCCAGCAGTCTTAGCGGGGGCACCGGGGAGCTGTTTTTT
TRBD2 | TRBJ2-1 | NA | TRBV6-5 | CASRTSGGNYEQFF | TGTGCCAGTCGGACTAGCGGGGGGAATTATGAGCAGTTCTTC
NA | TRBJ1-5 | NA | TRBV6-5 | CASSYSPGGVWHF | TGTGCCAGCAGTTACTCCCCGGGAGGGGTCTGGCATTTT
TRBD1 | TRBJ1-3 | NA | TRBV7-9 | CASSSDGQGRDTIYF | TGTGCCAGCAGCTCAGACGGACAGGGCCGGGACACCATATATTTT
TRBD2 | TRBJ2-7 | NA | TRBV27 | CAASGGAEQYF | TGTGCCGCTAGCGGGGGCGCCGAGCAGTACTTC
TRBD1 | TRBJ1-2 | NA | TRBV6-4 | CASSTTGGAGGYTF | TGTGCCAGCAGCACGACAGGGGGCGCCGGTGGCTACACCTTC
NA | TRBJ2-3 | few | TRBV9 | CASSVAGGRTDTQYF | TGTGCCAGCAGCGTAGCAGGGGGGCGCACAGATACGCAGTATTTT
NA | TRBJ1-1 | NA | TRBV7-9 | CASSRETQAFF | TGTGCCAGCAGCCGGGAGACGCAGGCTTTCTTT
NA | TRBJ1-5 | once | TRBV12-3/TRBV12-4 | CASRNRFNQPQHF | TGTGCCAGCAGGAACAGGTTCAATCAGCCCCAGCATTTT
NA | TRBJ1-6 | NA | TRBV2 | CASTRDNSPLHF | TGTGCCAGCACCAGGGATAATTCACCCCTCCACTTT
NA | TRBJ2-3 | NA | TRBV4-1 | CASSQDGGAFRGDTQYF | TGCGCCAGCAGCCAAGATGGGGGGGCCTTTAGAGGAGATACGCAGTATTTT
NA | TRBJ2-2 | NA | TRBV3-1/TRBV3-2 | CASSQGKGSGELVF | TGTGCCAGCAGCCAAGGTAAAGGCTCCGGGGAGCTGGTTTTT
NA | TRBJ1-1 | NA | TRBV19 | CASSIRGLLNTEAFF | TGTGCCAGTAGTATTCGGGGACTTCTAAACACTGAAGCTTTCTTT
NA | TRBJ1-1 | NA | TRBV6-6 | CASSYSAGSEAFF | TGTGCCAGCAGTTACTCAGCAGGGTCTGAAGCTTTCTTT
NA | TRBJ1-1 | NA | TRBV29-1 | CSVEDTTNTEAFF | TGCAGCGTTGAAGACACTACGAACACTGAAGCTTTCTTT